This record concerns one T cell receptor (beta chain) sequence. This clone is deemed medium-sized (0.01 to 0.1%). Its antigen target is currently unknown. Base qualities are missing; no much larger clone stands one base away. V and J are trimmed by 6 bases and 2 bases, and the gene matches miss 3 bases of the junction. Sequences MNHNY (CDR1) and SVGAGI (CDR2) are obtained from the germline V gene (reference sequence). The CDR3 holds 14 amino acids from the cysteine to the phenylalanine. The read is trimmed to its CDR3 DNA, 42 bases read in frame from base 1. This sample stems from a study of a mutant IDH1 vaccine in newly diagnosed glioma (dated by TCRdb to 2020 to 2022). For context, the study as a whole: Vaccination began 4-6 weeks after radiotherapy alone, or alongside temozolomide cycles in the chemotherapy-containing groups. Prior to enrollment, patients had been given standard therapy consisting of radiotherapy alone, temozolomide alone, or radiochemotherapy with temozolomide, with the combination given to most patients. For exploratory analyses, longitudinal TCRB deep sequencing was carried out in about two dozen treated patients wherever samples were available. Peripheral blood was collected at six visits: V03 (baseline), V05, V07, V10, V12 and V13. The week-35 safety follow-up was designated visit V12, and the week-47 end of study was designated visit V13. The roughly 35 treated patients were approximately 62% male and about 40% female, with a mean age of roughly 42 years. Broad study findings and their caveats: Changes in the top peripheral T cell clonotypes picked up by TCRB sequencing did not appear to be linked to pseudoprogression. Immune responses induced by the vaccine were seen in over 80% of patients across multiple MHC alleles. PBMC samples for TCRB deep sequencing were selected based on availability. According to the authors, sample limitations meant that analyses of patient blood samples could not be reproduced.

The receptor library was made with the immunoSEQ multiplex PCR assay. Following the manufacturer's protocol, the hsTCRB Kit was used to amplify rearranged TCR beta chain sequences. An Illumina MiSeq was used to sequence the TCRB libraries. The study's own analysis went as follows. The proprietary platform of the kit vendor was used for demultiplexing, trimming and gene mapping. The table comes from immuneACCESS by way of TCRdb, which keeps in-frame sequences with V and J called. Part of the clones is missing from these tables; in studies checked, under half for an unresolved V gene and the rest for unknown reasons. V and J calls and clone size are given by that table; D and trimming were obtained from the DNA. The table for this sample lists over 45,000 clones; around 94% of them were counted only once. The top ten clonotypes cover 2% to 2.5% of the sample. The sample's time point label, in plain terms: week 35, safety follow-up. A 20-mer mutant IDH1 peptide at 300 micrograms in Montanide made up each vaccine dose, which was injected subcutaneously together with topical imiquimod. Across visits V03 through V10, patients got a total of eight vaccinations, given in weeks 1, 3, 5, 7, 11, 15, 19 and 23. Newly diagnosed WHO grade 3 or 4 IDH1-mutant astrocytomas showing loss of nuclear ATRX were present in the donors. The samples were drawn from NOA16, a multicentre, single-arm, open-label phase I trial in Germany that tested a mutant IDH1 peptide vaccine in humans for the first time. Genomic DNA for TCRB sequencing was extracted from EDTA blood using the DNeasy Blood and Tissue Kit.

The chain couples TRBV6-6 to TRBJ1-5; 8 middle bases align to TRBD1. The receptor was isolated from a man over 45 with glioma. Sequencing used PBMCs, obtained from a glioma patient whose treatment included an IDH1 peptide vaccine. The CDR3 amino acid sequence is: CASRKDRGNQPQHF. The DNA sequence is given as TGTGCCAGCAGAAAGGACAGGGGCAATCAGCCCCAGCATTTT.